The source of this T cell receptor beta chain is a study of CD8 T cells in Susac syndrome. General study points: The study conceded that its TCR sequencing and HLA analysis involved relatively few individuals.

Germline V lookup: CDR1 DFQATT, CDR2 SNEGSKA (reference sequence). CDR3 length: 16 residues. V lost 5 bases, J lost 2 bases, and 14 bases stayed unmatched. From blood CD8+ and CD4+ T cells, TCR beta sequences were generated. Random hexamers served to reverse transcribe roughly 0.45 to 1 ug RNA. The CDR3 of TCR beta was amplified by immunoSEQ multiplex PCR across 54 Vbeta and 13 Jbeta. One entry per CDR3 protein, called by TCRdb with MiXCR from the immunoSEQ multiplex PCR reads. Among about 110,000 distinct CDR3 sequences, approximately 96% were seen once, and the ten largest hold approximately 0.092%. For this clonotype: Its antigen is still unknown.

Material: CD4+ T cells from PBMCs. The receptor was isolated from a human donor in good health. The chain uses TRBV20-1 and TRBJ2-5; 7 nucleotides line up with TRBD2. CDR3 residues: CSALRTSSGPQETQYF. The DNA of the CDR3 is TGCAGTGCTCTAAGGACTTCTAGCGGACCTCAAGAGACCCAGTACTTC.